This T cell receptor beta chain is drawn from a study of T cells in tuberculosis. Study-wide points: Active tuberculosis alpha repertoires lay closer to GMM-specific TCRs than controls'. Shorter CDR3-alpha in active tuberculosis partly drove smaller distances.

Trimming cost V 4 bases and J 0 bases; bases outside gene matches: 0. Germline V gene data show CDR1 as MRHNA and CDR2 as SNTAGT. CDR3 length: 15 amino acids. TCRdb keeps only in-frame clones here, not all; method: immunoSEQ multiplex PCR. The data hold fewer than 35,000 clones, with 95% observed a single time. As to this clone: The antigen is undetermined.

The TCR was taken from a donor aged 5 to 30 with latent tuberculosis or without tuberculosis infection. Sequenced sample: PBMCs. This rearrangement joins TRBV6-4 to TRBJ2-1; TRBD2 matches at 10 bases. The CDR3 protein is CASSASGSSYNEQFF. In DNA form, the CDR3 reads TGTGCCAGCAGTGCTAGCGGGAGCTCCTACAATGAGCAGTTCTTC.